These T cell receptor beta chains were read from a single sample in a study of blood T cell repertoires in COVID-19. Profiling relied on immunoSEQ multiplex PCR, and the TCRdb table lists in-frame clones only, not all of them. The profile shows about 130,000 clones, about 79% of them singletons. Specimen: peripheral blood. The receptors shown here come from an elderly woman with acute or convalescent COVID-19. Both conserved end residues are trimmed from each CDR3.

v_call: TRBV4-1
j_call: TRBJ1-5
cdr3_aa: ASSHVGTGGSNQPQH

v_call: TRBV18
j_call: TRBJ1-6
cdr3_aa: ASSQGFDNSPLH

v_call: TRBV18
j_call: TRBJ2-5
cdr3_aa: ASSQGTVETQY

v_call: TRBV7-2
j_call: TRBJ2-1
cdr3_aa: ASSAPGLAGNNEQF

v_call: TRBV7-2
j_call: TRBJ1-5
cdr3_aa: ASSRQGGQPQH

v_call: TRBV7-2
j_call: TRBJ2-1
cdr3_aa: ASSLNRNEQF

v_call: TRBV19
j_call: TRBJ2-2
cdr3_aa: ASSVGQGFMGRELF

v_call: TRBV19
j_call: TRBJ2-7
cdr3_aa: ASSIGTASSYEQY

v_call: TRBV27
j_call: TRBJ1-6
cdr3_aa: ASSSRDKYNSPLH

v_call: TRBV19
j_call: TRBJ1-5
cdr3_aa: ASSMDRLNQPQH

v_call: TRBV7-2
j_call: TRBJ1-4
cdr3_aa: ASSLALGGRGEKLF

v_call: TRBV3-1/TRBV3-2
j_call: TRBJ1-5
cdr3_aa: ASSYGTDNQPQH

v_call: TRBV19
j_call: TRBJ1-1
cdr3_aa: ASSTPMGGNTEAF

v_call: TRBV11-2
j_call: TRBJ1-2
cdr3_aa: ASTFGLGTLDGYT

v_call: TRBV19
j_call: TRBJ1-2
cdr3_aa: ASSITGQSNYGYT

v_call: TRBV7-9
j_call: TRBJ1-1
cdr3_aa: ASSSYGTENTEAF

v_call: TRBV6-5
j_call: TRBJ1-6
cdr3_aa: ASRAPGYNSPLH

v_call: TRBV18
j_call: TRBJ1-2
cdr3_aa: ASSERQTTNYGYT

v_call: TRBV11-3
j_call: TRBJ1-1
cdr3_aa: ASSPQGVNTEAF

v_call: TRBV7-9
j_call: TRBJ1-1
cdr3_aa: ASSLGVAVNTEAF

v_call: TRBV21-1
j_call: TRBJ2-5
cdr3_aa: ASSKDGAEETQY

v_call: TRBV18
j_call: TRBJ2-7
cdr3_aa: ASSPRDRWWDYEQY

v_call: TRBV7-2
j_call: TRBJ2-5
cdr3_aa: ASSLLRAPKETQY

v_call: TRBV6-5
j_call: TRBJ1-5
cdr3_aa: ASSLALAHQPQH

v_call: TRBV6-5
j_call: TRBJ1-1
cdr3_aa: ASIARGAVSAEAF

v_call: TRBV5-8
j_call: TRBJ2-1
cdr3_aa: ASSPGTGGFTYNEQF

v_call: TRBV18
j_call: TRBJ2-3
cdr3_aa: ASSRSQGPDTQY

v_call: TRBV3-1/TRBV3-2
j_call: TRBJ2-5
cdr3_aa: ASSQEEATETQY

v_call: TRBV24-1
j_call: TRBJ1-2
cdr3_aa: ATNPGTQNYGYT

v_call: TRBV9
j_call: TRBJ1-4
cdr3_aa: ASSGTVLNEKLF

v_call: TRBV6-5
j_call: TRBJ2-2
cdr3_aa: ASSYSAGGAPGELF

v_call: TRBV21-1
j_call: TRBJ1-5
cdr3_aa: ASSPPLRGRLGQPQH

v_call: TRBV4-1
j_call: TRBJ1-2
cdr3_aa: ASSLNQGGGYT

v_call: TRBV5-1
j_call: TRBJ1-4
cdr3_aa: ASSLGTATNEKLF

v_call: TRBV5-4
j_call: TRBJ2-2
cdr3_aa: ASSPSTNTGELF

v_call: TRBV24-1
j_call: TRBJ2-7
cdr3_aa: ATSDLRDNRPYEQY

v_call: TRBV10-3
j_call: TRBJ2-7
cdr3_aa: AISESPGQGLHEQY

v_call: TRBV5-1
j_call: TRBJ2-5
cdr3_aa: ASSLAAGSGETQY

v_call: TRBV10-3
j_call: TRBJ2-7
cdr3_aa: AISGPGQGQY

v_call: TRBV6-6
j_call: TRBJ1-1
cdr3_aa: ASSYEPLGLKPGDVSVNTEAF

v_call: TRBV19
j_call: TRBJ1-2
cdr3_aa: ASSSPGTGTYGYT

v_call: TRBV29-1
j_call: TRBJ1-2
cdr3_aa: SVEVGGAYT

v_call: TRBV10-3
j_call: TRBJ2-3
cdr3_aa: AIRQTGESADTQY

v_call: TRBV9
j_call: TRBJ1-1
cdr3_aa: ASSPNLSPEAF

v_call: TRBV19
j_call: TRBJ1-3
cdr3_aa: ASSPKILLGNTIY

v_call: TRBV3-1/TRBV3-2
j_call: TRBJ2-2
cdr3_aa: ASSQTRTGANTGELF

v_call: TRBV24-1
j_call: TRBJ1-4
cdr3_aa: ATSDHYARAYGEKLF

v_call: TRBV6-5
j_call: TRBJ1-2
cdr3_aa: ASREVGEQGYT

v_call: TRBV7-9
j_call: TRBJ2-3
cdr3_aa: AGVAWESTDTQY

v_call: TRBV27
j_call: TRBJ1-2
cdr3_aa: ASSWTNGRDGYT

v_call: TRBV7-9
j_call: TRBJ2-2
cdr3_aa: ASSLIVVGELF

v_call: TRBV3-1/TRBV3-2
j_call: TRBJ1-4
cdr3_aa: ASSRLDEKLF

v_call: TRBV7-8
j_call: TRBJ1-6
cdr3_aa: ASSVRPGQGNSPLH

v_call: TRBV5-8
j_call: TRBJ2-5
cdr3_aa: ASSLGRGAHTQETQY

v_call: TRBV7-2
j_call: TRBJ1-2
cdr3_aa: ASSLRRRENGYT

v_call: TRBV7-9
j_call: TRBJ1-3
cdr3_aa: ASSLSRGTGNTIY

v_call: TRBV5-8
j_call: TRBJ1-4
cdr3_aa: ASSFEKREKLF

v_call: TRBV2
j_call: TRBJ2-1
cdr3_aa: ASSSRLAGGNEQF

v_call: TRBV30
j_call: TRBJ1-1
cdr3_aa: AGNTGWTEAF